This T cell receptor (beta chain) was identified in a study of T-cell memory formation after mild COVID-19. TCRdb called the 5' RACE reads again in MiXCR, with one record for every CDR3 protein. Seen here are roughly 150,000 distinct CDR3 sequences, approximately 15% observed once, and the top ten hold over 12%. The CDR3 consists of 15 residues. Germline loops: CDR1 MNHNS, CDR2 SASEGT. J lost 1 base, V lost 4 bases, and 6 bases had no gene match. Sequencing was carried out using PBMCs or a T cell subset sorted from them (not recorded which). This clonotype was obtained from an adult woman who had mild COVID-19 (a few samples of this study predate the infection). Cell type and time point are not known. The chain recombines TRBV6-1 with TRBJ1-1, with 7 bases that match TRBD1. DNA for the CDR3: TGTGCCAGCAGTGGTGGCGGGACAGCGAACACTGAAGCTTTCTTT. This sequence encodes CASSGGGTANTEAFF.